This T cell receptor (beta chain) was sequenced in a study of T-cell memory formation after mild COVID-19. Broader study findings: That cross-reactive memory joined was suggested by some responding clones appearing in pre-infection memory.

TCRdb analysed the 5' RACE reads with MiXCR anew, one entry per CDR3 protein. The sample carries approximately 560,000 distinct CDR3 sequences, about 18% recorded once. A note on this clonotype: Its specificity is not known.

Trimming took off 0 bases at V and 12 bases at J, with 10 bases between the two ends. Germline CDR1 is SGHRS and CDR2 is YFSETQ. The CDR3 contains 12 residues. The V call is TRBV5-1, the J call TRBJ2-1, with no clear D. The TCR comes from an adult woman who had mild COVID-19 (a few samples of this study predate the infection). Cell type and time point are not known. Sample: PBMCs or a T cell subset sorted from them (not recorded which). CDR3 nucleotides: TGCGCCAGCAGCTTGGAGGGCCCAAGGCAGTTCTTC. This sequence encodes CASSLEGPRQFF.